This TCR beta chain comes out of a study of T cell changes during pregnancy in multiple sclerosis (dated by TCRdb to between 2018 and 2020). Notes on the research overall: Changes in the T cell repertoire over the course of pregnancy were examined in this study in women with multiple sclerosis.

Details on this clone: Its recognized antigen is unknown. The record has no base qualities; no much larger clone is one base away.

Library preparation employed the immunoSEQ multiplex PCR assay. Held by TCRdb, this immuneACCESS table contains in-frame sequences only and omits some clones. Under half of the omission traces to an unresolved V gene where checked; the cause of the rest is unknown. For this sample there are around 52,000 clones; about 86% appear just once. The ten largest clones add up to over 4% of the sample. The CDR3 measures 14 amino acids from cysteine to phenylalanine. Left in the record is the CDR3 DNA by itself, 42 bases read in frame from the first base. Relative to germline, V is missing 2 bases and J is missing 5 bases, with 1 base of the junction outside any gene match. CDR1 and CDR2 are read off the germline V gene as MGHDK and SYGVNS.

The clonotype originates from a human donor whose cells served as feeder cells for cultures in a pregnancy study. The sequence links TRBV25-1 to TRBJ2-1; 9 bases in between match TRBD2. Sequenced sample: peripheral blood from another person, used as feeder cells. The base sequence is TGTGCCAGCAGTGAACGACTAGCGGACAATGAGCAGTTCTTC. It codes for CASSERLADNEQFF.